Shown below are 20 T cell receptor beta chains from a single sample sequenced in a study of molecular identifiers for immune sequencing clone quantification. TCRdb re-called the PCR reads with MiXCR, one entry per CDR3 protein. The table records about 640,000 distinct CDR3 sequences, about 20% of them present only once. The sequencing sample was made of naive CD8+ T cells from blood, with Jurkat cell RNA spiked in. The subset is: FACS-sorted CD8+CD4-CCR7+CD45RA+ naive T cells. The receptors originated from a human donor in good health. Some libraries in this study had Jurkat cell RNA spiked in.

V is TRBV15 and J is TRBJ2-1; 8 nucleotides line up with TRBD1. Germline CDR1 reads LNHNV; CDR2 reads YYDKDF (reference sequence). V trimming: 5 bases; J trimming: 3 bases; junction bases outside the gene matches: 3. The CDR3 extends over 14 amino acids. In nucleotides, the CDR3 is TGTGCCACCAGCTTAACAGGGGGCTACAATGAGCAGTTCTTC. The encoded protein is CATSLTGGYNEQFF.

There are a few counts of this clonotype. V and J are TRBV12-3 or TRBV12-4 and TRBJ1-4, with TRBD1 matching over 8 bases. The CDR3 runs to 15 residues. Trimming removed 3 bases from V and 8 bases from J; junction bases left unmatched: 8. The CDR3 reads CASSFALQGGEKLFF. CDR3 nucleotides: TGTGCCAGCAGTTTCGCTTTACAGGGGGGAGAAAAACTGTTTTTT.

A note on this clonotype: An end of the junction does not agree with germline; a read error may underlie this. V gene TRBV29-1 combines with J gene TRBJ2-1; 15 positions match TRBD2. In germline, CDR1 is SQVTM, CDR2 ANQGSEA. This CDR3 contains 17 residues. The CDR3 sequence is CSVGGTSGGSSYDEQFF. CDR3 bases: TGCAGCGTTGGAGGGACTAGCGGGGGGAGCTCCTACGATGAGCAGTTCTTC.

Comments on this clonotype: Being one base from a much bigger clone, this may be a read error. The rearrangement joins TRBV5-4 to TRBJ1-1; D not resolved. The CDR3 extends over 13 amino acids. Looked up from germline, CDR1 is SGHNT and CDR2 is YYREEE (reference sequence). CDR3 amino acids: CASSSGVTAETFF. The DNA for the CDR3 is TGTGCCAGCAGCTCCGGAGTGACGGCTGAAACTTTCTTT. The entire variable domain, with the rest obtained from reference TRBV5-4 and TRBJ1-1, is as follows: ETGVTQSPTHLIKTRGQQVTLRCSSQSGHNTVSWYQQALGQGPQFIFQYYREEENGRGNFPPRFSGLQFPNYSSELNVNALELDDSALYLCASSSGVTAETFFGQGTRLTVV.

This clonotype was seen repeatedly, ten times or more. The rearrangement joins TRBV4-1 to TRBJ1-1, with D unresolved. The CDR3 covers 11 residues. Germline values: CDR1 MGHRA, CDR2 YSYEKL. Trimming took 2 bases from V and 8 from J, leaving 6 bases between them. CDR3 coding DNA: TGCGCCAGCAGCCAACAAACCGAAGCTTTCTTT. This gives the protein CASSQQTEAFF.

This clonotype occurred a few times. The chain employs TRBV19 and TRBJ1-5; D is unclear. The CDR3 consists of 15 residues. The germline CDR1 and CDR2 sequences are LNHDA and SQIVND (reference sequence). V was cut by 6 bases and J by 0 bases, with 12 bases left in between. This CDR3 is CASSPAGGSNQPQHF. The CDR3 DNA follows: TGTGCCAGTAGCCCCGCAGGCGGTAGCAATCAGCCCCAGCATTTT. Based on the CDR3 plus reference TRBV19 and TRBJ1-5, the full variable domain is DGGITQSPKYLFRKEGQNVTLSCEQNLNHDAMYWYRQDPGQGLRLIYYSQIVNDFQKGDIAEGYSVSREKKESFPLTVTSAQKNPTAFYLCASSPAGGSNQPQHFGDGTRLSIL.

This clonotype has at least ten counts. The J gene is TRBJ2-2, the V gene TRBV29-1, with D uncertain. This CDR3 comprises 13 residues. Per the germline V gene, CDR1 is SQVTM and CDR2 is ANQGSEA. V lost 4 bases, J lost 2 bases, and 8 bases lay in between. The CDR3 loop is CSVVRENTGELFF. The CDR3 DNA reads TGCAGCGTTGTCAGAGAAAACACCGGGGAGCTGTTTTTT.

This clonotype was recorded at least ten times. V and J are TRBV27 and TRBJ1-3; D uncertain. Between the trimmed V and J ends, which lost 7 bases and 0 bases, there was a span of 13 bases. In germline, CDR1 is MNHEY, CDR2 SMNVEV (reference sequence). This CDR3 is built from 15 residues. The DNA of the CDR3 is TGTGCCAGCAAAAAAGTCGGGGACTCTGGAAACACCATATATTTT. Protein sequence: CASKKVGDSGNTIYF.

Worth noting for this clonotype: A much larger clone sits a single nucleotide away, making a read error possible. Likely a read error: the CDR3 ends without its conserved phenylalanine or tryptophan. V usage is TRBV7-9 and J usage is TRBJ1-3, with 10 positions matching TRBD1. Trimming cost V 2 bases and J 4 bases; bases outside gene matches: 5. The CDR3 consists of 16 residues. CDR1 SEHNR and CDR2 FQNEAQ come from the germline V gene (reference sequence). The CDR3 coding sequence is TGTGCCAGCAGCTTATCCGGGACAGGGGACGGAAACACCATATATTCT. It yields the protein CASSLSGTGDGNTIYS.

This clonotype has at least ten counts. The genes are TRBV27 and TRBJ2-2; D not resolved. V was cut by 5 bases and J by 6 bases, with 7 bases left in between. Germline V gene sequence: CDR1 MNHEY, CDR2 SMNVEV (reference sequence). CDR3 length equals 12 residues. The CDR3 bases are TGTGCCAGCAGTCAGATTGCCGGGGAGCTGTTTTTT. It yields the protein CASSQIAGELFF.

This clonotype was seen at least ten times. The V and J genes are TRBV19 and TRBJ2-3; 7 bases map to TRBD1. The V gene's germline CDR1 is LNHDA and CDR2 SQIVND (reference sequence). The trim removed 1 base at V and 2 bases at J, leaving 3 bases unmatched. This CDR3 has 15 residues. Here the CDR3 DNA reads TGTGCCAGTAGTATAGGGGGGACAGACACAGATACGCAGTATTTT. Its protein product is CASSIGGTDTDTQYF.

This clonotype came up many times. V and J are TRBV25-1 and TRBJ1-3; a possible D gene is TRBD1 (5 bases). Germline V gene lookup returns CDR1 MGHDK and CDR2 SYGVNS. Trimming stripped 3 bases from V and 4 bases from J, with 10 bases between. There are 14 residues in the CDR3. CDR3: CASSEVGTGNTIYF. CDR3 DNA sequence: TGTGCCAGCAGTGAGGTAGGGACCGGAAACACCATATATTTT.

This clonotype was recorded at least ten times. This chain uses TRBV11-2 with TRBJ1-6, with 7 bases aligning to TRBD1. Germline loops: CDR1 SGHAT, CDR2 FQNNGV. After removal of 6 bases from V and 3 bases from J, the junction contained 11 bases not matched to a gene. The CDR3 sequence is 17 residues long. The CDR3 loop reads CASSFQYRQGYNSPLHF. CDR3 in DNA: TGTGCCAGCAGTTTTCAATACCGACAGGGCTATAATTCACCCCTCCACTTT.

This clonotype was counted ten times or more. The chain combines TRBV9 with TRBJ2-4; no firm D call. CDR1 and CDR2 (germline): SGDLS, YYNGEE. CDR3 size: 16 residues. The V gene lost 3 bases and the J gene lost 4 bases, with 17 bases spanning the gap. The CDR3: CASSGPDGPLKNIQYF. The CDR3 DNA sequence: TGTGCCAGCAGCGGGCCTGATGGGCCCCTGAAAAACATTCAGTACTTC.

About this clonotype: With a much larger clone just one base away, this may be a read error. The chain recombines TRBV6-2 or TRBV6-3 with TRBJ1-2; D uncertain. V was cut by 4 bases and J by 0 bases, with 12 bases left in between. Germline CDR1 and CDR2: MNHEY and SVGEGT. This CDR3 contains 15 residues. In DNA form, the CDR3 reads TGTGCCAGCAGTTGCCTGAGTAGAGCTAACTATGGCTACACCTTC. It codes for CASSCLSRANYGYTF.

In its sample, this clonotype was seen many times. The genes are TRBV5-5 and TRBJ1-1, with 11 positions matching TRBD1. CDR1 is SGHKS, CDR2 YYEKEE, per germline (reference sequence). The CDR3 runs 19 residues. V was clipped by 0 bases and J by 4 bases; unmatched bases: 14. CDR3 in DNA: TGTGCCAGCAGCTTGGCCTATTGGACAGGGGGCTCCGAGGGCACTGAAGCTTTCTTT. It encodes CASSLAYWTGGSEGTEAFF.

This clonotype was observed at least ten times. The chain carries TRBV28 and TRBJ1-4; no reliable D call. CDR3 length: 15 residues. The germline V gene has CDR1 MDHEN and CDR2 SYDVKM. V lost 5 bases, J lost 0 bases, and 10 bases lay in between. This CDR3 reads CASSLEVSTNEKLFF. CDR3 nucleotide sequence: TGTGCCAGCAGTCTCGAGGTGTCAACTAATGAAAAACTGTTTTTT.

This clonotype has ten or more counts. In DNA form, the CDR3 reads TGTGCCAGTATCACCCTCGGGGAATCTGGGGCCAACGTCCTGACTTTC. Translated: CASITLGESGANVLTF. This chain connects TRBV7-2 to TRBJ2-6; D perhaps matches TRBD2 (5 bases). Germline CDR1 SGHTA, CDR2 FQGNSA. V lost 9 bases, J lost 1 base, and 16 bases lay in between. CDR3 length equals 16 residues.

Of note for this clonotype: A much larger clone lies a single base off, so this may be a read error. The chain carries TRBV6-2 or TRBV6-3 and TRBJ2-2; perhaps TRBD1 as D (6 bases). CDR1 and CDR2 (germline): MNHEY, SVGEGT. This CDR3 region has 17 residues. CDR3 loop: CASSPWGQDKNTEELFF. CDR3 coding DNA: TGTGCCAGCAGTCCCTGGGGGCAAGACAAGAACACCGAGGAGCTGTTTTTT.

This clonotype was seen at least ten times. V is TRBV5-1 and J is TRBJ1-1; D remains ambiguous. The length of the CDR3 is 15 residues. Germline CDR1 reads SGHRS; CDR2 reads YFSETQ. The V end lost 4 bases, the J end lost 1 base, and 14 bases lay between the germline ends. The CDR3 coding sequence is TGCGCCAGCAGCCCGCAGTCATCGGGGAACACTGAAGCTTTCTTT. This sequence encodes CASSPQSSGNTEAFF.